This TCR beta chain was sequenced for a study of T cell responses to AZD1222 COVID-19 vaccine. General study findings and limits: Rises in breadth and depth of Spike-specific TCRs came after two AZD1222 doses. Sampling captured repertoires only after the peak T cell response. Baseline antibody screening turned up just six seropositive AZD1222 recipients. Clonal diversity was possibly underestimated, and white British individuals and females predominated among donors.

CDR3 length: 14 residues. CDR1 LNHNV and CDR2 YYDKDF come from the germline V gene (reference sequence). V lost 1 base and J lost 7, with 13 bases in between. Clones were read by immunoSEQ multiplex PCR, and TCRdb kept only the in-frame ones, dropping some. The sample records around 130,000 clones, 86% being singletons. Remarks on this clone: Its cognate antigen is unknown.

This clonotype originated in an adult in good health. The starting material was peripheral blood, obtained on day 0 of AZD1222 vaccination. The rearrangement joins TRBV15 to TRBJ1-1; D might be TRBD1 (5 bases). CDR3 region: CATSRGGGVGEAFF. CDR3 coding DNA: TGTGCCACCAGCAGAGGGGGCGGGGTCGGTGAAGCTTTCTTT.